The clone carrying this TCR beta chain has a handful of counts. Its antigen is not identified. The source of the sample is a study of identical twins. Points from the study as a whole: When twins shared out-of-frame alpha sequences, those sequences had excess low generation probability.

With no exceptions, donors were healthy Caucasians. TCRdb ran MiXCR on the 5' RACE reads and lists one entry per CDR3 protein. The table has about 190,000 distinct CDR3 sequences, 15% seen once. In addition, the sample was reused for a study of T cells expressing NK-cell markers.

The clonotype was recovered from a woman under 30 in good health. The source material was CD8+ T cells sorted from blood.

CDR3 loop: CASSGSDRDGTPYEQYF. The CDR3 DNA reads TGTGCCAGCAGCGGGTCAGATAGAGATGGGACACCCTACGAGCAGTACTTC. V gene TRBV5-5 combines with J gene TRBJ2-7; TRBD1 might be the D (6 bases). Germline lookup yields CDR1 SGHKS and CDR2 YYEKEE (reference sequence). Trimming removed 4 bases from V and 2 bases from J, with 22 bases in between. The CDR3 runs 17 residues.